The next 14 T cell receptor beta chains were all read from a single sample in a study of blood T cell repertoires in COVID-19. The assay was immunoSEQ multiplex PCR, and TCRdb's table has in-frame clones only and misses some. The table records hundreds of thousands of clones, 88% of them present only once. The sample was PBMCs or T cells enriched from blood (not recorded which). The receptors here all came from a middle-aged woman with acute COVID-19.

The chain recombines TRBV5-4 with TRBJ2-7, with TRBD2 matching 9 bases. The CDR3 extends over 16 amino acids. The germline gives CDR1 SGHNT, CDR2 YYREEE (reference sequence). V gave up 0 bases and J gave up 5 bases; unmatched junction bases: 9. The CDR3 reads CASSLATASGANEQYF. The CDR3 coding sequence is TGTGCCAGCAGCTTGGCCACGGCTAGCGGGGCGAACGAGCAGTACTTC.

V gene TRBV7-7 combines with J gene TRBJ2-6, with TRBD1 identical over 7 bases. Germline V gives CDR1 SSHAT, CDR2 FNYEAQ (reference sequence). This CDR3 comprises 16 residues. CDR3 coding DNA: TGTGCTGCAGGACCAGGGGGTCTCTCTGGGGCCAACGTCCTGACTTTC. It translates to CAAGPGGLSGANVLTF.

This chain connects TRBV7-8 to TRBJ2-2, with 8 bases that match TRBD2. CDR1 is SGHVS and CDR2 is FQNEAQ in the germline V gene. The CDR3 runs 17 residues. J was trimmed by 6 bases and V by 5 bases; bases with no gene match: 14. The CDR3 nucleotides read TGTGCCAGCAGCACACGATCTGGCGGGGGGCCGCCCGGGGAGCTGTTTTTT. This encodes CASSTRSGGGPPGELFF.

The chain uses TRBV5-1 and TRBJ1-4; 9 bases agree with TRBD1. There are 15 residues in the CDR3. V lost 4 bases and J lost 3; bases outside the gene matches: 4. The germline CDR1 and CDR2 sequences are SGHRS and YFSETQ. In DNA form, the CDR3 reads TGCGCCAGCAGCGGACGACAGGGGGCTAATGAAAAACTGTTTTTT. Its protein is CASSGRQGANEKLFF.

V is TRBV24-1 and J is TRBJ2-3, with 8 bases aligning to TRBD2. The CDR3 has 15 residues. V shed 1 base, J shed 4 bases, and the junction held 3 bases outside the gene matches. The V gene's germline CDR1 is KGHDR and CDR2 SFDVKD. CDR3 sequence reads: CATSDFSGGADTQYF. The CDR3 region has the DNA TGTGCCACCAGTGATTTCTCCGGGGGGGCAGATACGCAGTATTTT.

Ten or more counts support this clone. This chain uses TRBV7-9 with TRBJ1-2; TRBD1 matches at 9 bases. The ends lost 5 bases at V and 6 bases at J; junction bases unmatched: 10. The V gene's germline CDR1 is SEHNR and CDR2 FQNEAQ (reference sequence). The CDR3 runs 15 residues. This CDR3 is CASSPGQGIGDGYTF. Written as DNA, the CDR3 is TGTGCCAGCAGCCCAGGACAGGGGATCGGAGATGGCTACACCTTC. Combining the CDR3 with reference TRBV7-9 and TRBJ1-2 gives the whole variable domain DTGVSQNPRHKITKRGQNVTFRCDPISEHNRLYWYRQTLGQGPEFLTYFQNEAQLEKSRLLSDRFSAERPKGSFSTLEIQRTEQGDSAMYLCASSPGQGIGDGYTFGSGTRLTVV.

The gene calls are TRBV29-1 and TRBJ1-2; 10 nucleotides line up with TRBD1. CDR3 length: 14 amino acids. CDR1 and CDR2 from the germline V gene are SQVTM and ANQGSEA. The V gene end was trimmed by 1 base and the J gene end by 3 bases; junction bases not matched to a gene: 2. The CDR3 sequence: CSVEGQGADYGYTF. DNA for the CDR3: TGCAGCGTTGAAGGACAGGGGGCGGACTATGGCTACACCTTC.

This clone came up a few times. The V and J genes are TRBV29-1 and TRBJ2-2; the D gene is possibly TRBD2 (5 bases). V was trimmed by 5 bases and J by 6 bases, leaving 7 bases between them. Germline CDR1 and CDR2: SQVTM and ANQGSEA. This CDR3 comprises 11 residues. The CDR3 loop is CSVWGAGELFF. CDR3 coding DNA: TGCAGCGTTTGGGGAGCCGGGGAGCTGTTTTTT.

This clone showed up just a few times. This chain connects TRBV3-1 (or the pseudogene TRBV3-2) to TRBJ1-2; D remains unclear. The CDR3 extends over 15 amino acids. Germline V gives CDR1 LGHDT, CDR2 YNNKEL (reference sequence). Trimming removed 4 bases at V and 4 bases at J, with 16 bases between. CDR3: CASSLGENWGYGYTF. In DNA, the CDR3 is TGTGCCAGCAGCCTGGGAGAGAACTGGGGCTATGGCTACACCTTC.

This clone has a handful of counts. This chain connects TRBV3-1 (or the pseudogene TRBV3-2) to TRBJ1-6, with D tentatively TRBD1 (6 bases). Germline values: CDR1 LGHDT, CDR2 YNNKEL (reference sequence). V lost 6 bases and J 6 bases, leaving 9 bases between the germline ends. The length of the CDR3 is 13 residues. CDR3 coding DNA: TGTGCCAGCAGAAGCAGGGGTAATTCACCCCTCCACTTT. It translates to CASRSRGNSPLHF.

V usage is TRBV5-4 and J usage is TRBJ2-2; D gene uncertain. The CDR3 extends over 14 amino acids. The V end was cut by 0 bases, the J end by 1 base, with 4 bases between. The germline CDR1 and CDR2 sequences are SGHNT and YYREEE (reference sequence). The CDR3 bases are TGTGCCAGCAGCTTGGCCGGGAACACCGGGGAGCTGTTTTTT. Translation gives CASSLAGNTGELFF.

The table lists this clone with a few counts. The chain is built from TRBV7-2 and TRBJ1-1; D call uncertain. Between the trimmed V and J ends, which lost 3 bases and 7 bases, there was a span of 15 bases. CDR3 length equals 14 residues. Germline V gene data show CDR1 as SGHTA and CDR2 as FQGNSA. CDR3 DNA: TGTGCCAGCAGCTTCTCTAACCCCCGGGGTGAAGCTTTCTTT. It is translated as CASSFSNPRGEAFF.

The J gene is TRBJ1-2, the V gene TRBV2; D is unclear. The CDR3 loop spans 12 amino acids. Germline loops: CDR1 SNHLY, CDR2 FYNNEI. The V gene lost 6 bases and the J gene lost 8 bases, with 13 bases spanning the gap. Here the CDR3 reads CASRKGGEGYTF. CDR3 sequence (DNA): TGTGCCAGCAGGAAGGGAGGAGAAGGCTACACCTTC.

V and J are TRBV30 and TRBJ2-3; 7 bases are a match to TRBD1. V gave up 0 bases and J gave up 1 base; unmatched junction bases: 16. Germline CDR1 GTSNPN, CDR2 SVGIG (reference sequence). This CDR3 has 19 amino acids. The CDR3 nucleotides read TGTGCCTGGAGTGTAGCTGGGGCGTGGGGACAGACAGGCACAGATACGCAGTATTTT. Its translation is CAWSVAGAWGQTGTDTQYF. Based on the CDR3 plus reference TRBV30 and TRBJ2-3, the full variable domain is SQTIHQWPATLVQPVGSPLSLECTVEGTSNPNLYWYRQAAGRGLQLLFYSVGIGQISSEVPQNLSASRPQDRQFILSSKKLLLSDSGFYLCAWSVAGAWGQTGTDTQYFGPGTRLTVL.